The 11 T cell receptor beta chains presented below share a single source sample, sequenced in a study of blood T cell repertoires in COVID-19. Method: immunoSEQ multiplex PCR; TCRdb's copy keeps in-frame clones and lacks some. The data contain 250,000 to 300,000 clones, around 90% of them singletons. The sequenced material came from peripheral blood. These receptors all stem from a woman in her forties or fifties with COVID-19, enrolled during active disease.

The genes are TRBV5-4 and TRBJ2-5, with TRBD2 matching over 10 bases. Germline V gives CDR1 SGHNT, CDR2 YYREEE (reference sequence). V shed 2 bases, J shed 5 bases, and the junction held 6 bases outside the gene matches. The CDR3 is made up of 15 amino acids. The CDR3 coding sequence is TGTGCCAGCAGCTTTCTAGCGGGAGCGGTGGAGACCCAGTACTTC. Translating it yields CASSFLAGAVETQYF.

This sequence joins TRBV21-1 and TRBJ1-5. TRBV21-1 is described as a pseudogene. This CDR3 has 17 residues. CDR3 in amino acids: CASSKMEGRHWGQPQHF. The CDR3 coding sequence is TGTGCCAGCAGCAAAATGGAGGGACGCCACTGGGGTCAGCCCCAGCATTTT.

The table lists this clone with a few counts. The V call is TRBV18, the J call TRBJ2-7, with TRBD2 identical over 8 bases. The V and J ends lost 3 bases and 7 bases, in that order; junction bases with no gene match: 8. The CDR3 runs 14 residues. Germline V gene lookup returns CDR1 KGHSH and CDR2 LQKENI. For the CDR3, the DNA is TGTGCCAGCTCACCTGAACTAGCGGTGTGGGAGCAGTACTTC. Translation gives CASSPELAVWEQYF.

The rearrangement links TRBV27 to TRBJ1-5; 7 bases match TRBD1. Per germline, CDR1 MNHEY and CDR2 SMNVEV (reference sequence). J gave up 7 bases and V 4 bases, and 7 bases lay outside the gene matches. CDR3 length: 14 residues. The CDR3 is CASSSSTGLQPQHF. Here the CDR3 DNA reads TGTGCCAGCAGTTCATCGACAGGGCTACAGCCCCAGCATTTT.

The rearrangement links TRBV29-1 to TRBJ1-1; 8 nucleotides agree with TRBD1. Trimming cost V 7 bases and J 5 bases; bases outside gene matches: 9. This CDR3 is built from 13 residues. Germline V gene sequence: CDR1 SQVTM, CDR2 ANQGSEA. CDR3 sequence: CSAFGQGKTEAFF. CDR3 DNA sequence: TGCAGCGCCTTCGGACAGGGAAAGACTGAAGCTTTCTTT.

V is TRBV30 and J is TRBJ2-7; D not certain. This CDR3 region has 13 residues. V shed 3 bases and J shed 3 bases, with 12 bases lying between them. The germline CDR1 and CDR2 sequences are GTSNPN and SVGIG (reference sequence). CDR3 in amino acids: CAWSSQPVYEQYF. The CDR3 DNA sequence: TGTGCCTGGAGCTCTCAACCGGTCTACGAGCAGTACTTC. Full variable domain (outside the CDR3, taken from reference TRBV30 and TRBJ2-7): SQTIHQWPATLVQPVGSPLSLECTVEGTSNPNLYWYRQAAGRGLQLLFYSVGIGQISSEVPQNLSASRPQDRQFILSSKKLLLSDSGFYLCAWSSQPVYEQYFGPGTRLTVT.

The chain recombines TRBV6-5 with TRBJ1-6, with 11 bases that match TRBD1. CDR1 is MNHEY, CDR2 SVGAGI, per germline. The CDR3 sequence is 15 residues long. The trim removed 7 bases at V and 10 bases at J, leaving 9 bases unmatched. The CDR3 loop is CASTVRTGGASPLHF. DNA for the CDR3: TGTGCCAGCACCGTCAGGACAGGGGGCGCGTCACCCCTCCACTTT.

V and J are TRBV6-5 and TRBJ1-1; D not certain. The CDR3 is made up of 12 amino acids. Germline CDR1 reads MNHEY; CDR2 reads SVGAGI. Trimming removed 7 bases from V and 5 bases from J, with 11 bases in between. In DNA, the CDR3 is TGTGCCAGCACACAGCCCCTGACTGAAGCTTTCTTT. Encoded protein: CASTQPLTEAFF.

This clone occurred once. The chain uses TRBV18 and TRBJ2-7, with TRBD2 matching 8 bases. J lost 3 bases, V lost 4 bases, and 8 bases had no gene match. Germline V gene data show CDR1 as KGHSH and CDR2 as LQKENI. The CDR3 consists of 15 residues. The CDR3 region is CASSLSGSSNYEQYF. In DNA, the CDR3 is TGTGCCAGCTCACTGAGCGGGAGTTCCAACTACGAGCAGTACTTC. The full variable domain, its missing parts supplied by reference TRBV18 and TRBJ2-7, is NAGVMQNPRHLVRRRGQEARLRCSPMKGHSHVYWYRQLPEEGLKFMVYLQKENIIDESGMPKERFSAEFPKEGPSILRIQQVVRGDSAAYFCASSLSGSSNYEQYFGPGTRLTVT.

The CDR3 here is CASTYAGQGYNEQFF. The CDR3 region has the DNA TGTGCCAGCACCTACGCGGGACAGGGGTACAATGAGCAGTTCTTC. V and J are TRBV21-1 and TRBJ2-1; the tabulated D call, TRBD1, remains unverified against the DNA. TRBV21-1 represents a pseudogene. The CDR3 has 15 residues.

The CDR3 reads CASSALGSTDTQYF. DNA for the CDR3: TGTGCCAGCAGCGCACTAGGAAGCACAGATACGCAGTATTTT. The chain uses TRBV9 and TRBJ2-3; D is possibly TRBD2 (5 bases). Germline V gives CDR1 SGDLS, CDR2 YYNGEE. The CDR3 has 14 residues. V was clipped by 3 bases and J by 0 bases, with 8 bases between them.